The 23 T cell receptor beta chains below were found in one sample sequenced in a study of blood T cell repertoires in COVID-19 (dated by TCRdb to about 2020). The library was prepared using the immunoSEQ multiplex PCR assay. TCRdb provides this immuneACCESS table in a form limited to in-frame rearrangements. Some clones are lacking; in checked studies, under half of them reflect an unresolved V gene, and why the rest are absent is not known. Across this sample there are around 35,000 clones, with roughly 89% seen only once. The top ten clonotypes cover approximately 6.6% of the sample. The sample consisted of peripheral blood. The receptors stem from a human donor in a cohort sampled during active COVID-19.

The genes are TRBV7-6 and TRBJ2-2; 8 bases are shared with TRBD2. Germline CDR1 is SGHVS and CDR2 is FNYEAQ. V dropped 1 base and J dropped 1; count of bases not matched to a gene: 5. The CDR3 loop spans 17 amino acids. The CDR3 protein is CASSLEIAGLNTGELFF. In DNA, the CDR3 is TGTGCCAGCAGCTTAGAAATAGCGGGATTGAACACCGGGGAGCTGTTTTTT. Together with reference TRBV7-6 and TRBJ2-2, the CDR3 gives the full variable domain: GAGVSQSPRYKVTKRGQDVALRCDPISGHVSLYWYRQALGQGPEFLTYFNYEAQQDKSGLPNDRFSAERPEGSISTLTIQRTEQRDSAMYRCASSLEIAGLNTGELFFGEGSRLTVL.

The chain joins TRBV30 to TRBJ2-2; 7 nucleotides agree with TRBD1. The junction had 2 bases not matched to a gene; V was cut back by 1 base and J by 3 bases. Germline assignment: CDR1 GTSNPN and CDR2 SVGIG (reference sequence). The CDR3 has 14 residues. Written as DNA, the CDR3 is TGTGCCTGGAGTGGAGGGGGCGACACCGGGGAGCTGTTTTTT. Encoded protein: CAWSGGGDTGELFF.

The genes are TRBV6-2 or TRBV6-3 and TRBJ2-1; weak D call: TRBD2 (6 bases). This CDR3 is 16 amino acids long. Germline CDR1 is MNHEY and CDR2 is SVGEGT. With 0 bases removed from V and 8 bases from J, the gap between germline ends came to 17 bases. The chain's CDR3 is CASSYSGAGTYYEQFF. In nucleotides, the CDR3 is TGTGCCAGCAGTTACTCAGGGGCCGGGACTTATTATGAGCAGTTCTTC.

V gene TRBV6-1 combines with J gene TRBJ2-7; weak D call: TRBD2 (7 bases). This CDR3 comprises 14 residues. V was clipped by 3 bases and J by 0 bases, with 9 bases between them. The germline V gene has CDR1 MNHNS and CDR2 SASEGT. The CDR3 loop reads CASSEGGLSYEQYF. The CDR3 nucleotides are TGTGCCAGCAGTGAGGGGGGGCTCTCCTACGAGCAGTACTTC.

V usage is TRBV6-2 or TRBV6-3 and J usage is TRBJ1-1, with 7 bases identical to TRBD1. V shed 4 bases and J 4 bases; nucleotides not matched to a gene: 6. Per germline, CDR1 MNHEY and CDR2 SVGEGT. This CDR3 is 14 amino acids long. CDR3 bases: TGTGCCAGCAGTTCGACAGGGTGGATCACTGAAGCTTTCTTT. This translates into CASSSTGWITEAFF.

The chain couples TRBV19 to TRBJ2-3, with a weak D call TRBD1 (5 bases). In germline, CDR1 is LNHDA, CDR2 SQIVND (reference sequence). The CDR3 totals 17 residues. V was cut by 2 bases and J by 4 bases, with 19 bases left in between. This chain's CDR3 is CASSILPGRVGADTQYF. The CDR3, as DNA: TGTGCCAGTAGTATACTCCCCGGCAGGGTAGGAGCAGATACGCAGTATTTT.

This chain uses TRBV3-1 (or the pseudogene TRBV3-2) with TRBJ1-4, with 7 bases identical to TRBD1. V lost 4 bases and J lost 5; bases outside the gene matches: 4. Germline V gene lookup returns CDR1 LGHDT and CDR2 YNNKEL (reference sequence). The CDR3 is made up of 14 amino acids. CDR3: CASSRRQGNEKLFF. CDR3 sequence (DNA): TGTGCCAGCAGCCGACGACAGGGAAATGAAAAACTGTTTTTT.

The V call is TRBV5-6, the J call TRBJ2-1, with D possibly matching TRBD1 (5 bases). CDR3 length equals 19 residues. The V gene's germline CDR1 is SGHDT and CDR2 YYEEEE. Trimming shortened V by 2 bases and J by 0 bases, and 21 bases separated the two germline ends. The CDR3 DNA follows: TGTGCCAGCAGCTTCGCCCTAGGGGCTGATTTAGGCTCCTACAATGAGCAGTTCTTC. Amino acids: CASSFALGADLGSYNEQFF.

This clone was detected only a few times. The rearrangement joins TRBV7-2 to TRBJ2-7, with 7 positions matching TRBD2. This CDR3 comprises 13 residues. Germline V gives CDR1 SGHTA, CDR2 FQGNSA. Trimming took 0 bases from V and 6 from J; bases not matched to a gene: 2. The CDR3 protein is CASSLAGGSEQYF. As DNA, the CDR3 is TGTGCCAGCAGCTTAGCGGGCGGGAGCGAGCAGTACTTC.

The chain links TRBV2 to TRBJ1-1, with no clear D. V lost 2 bases and J lost 1, with 8 bases in between. This CDR3 spans 14 amino acids. The germline V gene encodes CDR1 SNHLY and CDR2 FYNNEI. In nucleotides, the CDR3 is TGTGCCAGCAGTGAAAGAAACAGGAACACTGAAGCTTTCTTT. It specifies CASSERNRNTEAFF. Looking up the rest from reference TRBV2 and TRBJ1-1 gives the full variable domain: EPEVTQTPSHQVTQMGQEVILRCVPISNHLYFYWYRQILGQKVEFLVSFYNNEISEKSEIFDDQFSVERPDGSNFTLKIRSTKLEDSAMYFCASSERNRNTEAFFGQGTRLTVV.

The V and J genes are TRBV27 and TRBJ2-7; TRBD1 is a possible D gene (6 bases). The V gene lost 0 bases and the J gene lost 3 bases, with 9 bases spanning the gap. Germline V CDR1 and CDR2: MNHEY, SMNVEV (reference sequence). This CDR3 has 14 amino acids. The CDR3 DNA reads TGTGCCAGCAGTTTATCGAGAGGGGGCTACGAGCAGTACTTC. As protein: CASSLSRGGYEQYF.

The rearrangement joins TRBV19 to TRBJ1-1, with D perhaps TRBD1 (5 bases). The CDR3 extends over 17 amino acids. Germline V CDR1 and CDR2: LNHDA, SQIVND (reference sequence). V was trimmed by 6 bases and J by 0 bases, leaving 20 bases between them. The CDR3 protein is CASRPSLNAGMNTEAFF. In DNA form, the CDR3 reads TGTGCCAGTAGACCCTCCTTAAATGCAGGGATGAACACTGAAGCTTTCTTT.

In its sample, this clone was seen a few times. This sequence joins TRBV7-9 and TRBJ1-2; 8 nucleotides agree with TRBD1. The length of the CDR3 is 14 residues. The germline CDR1 and CDR2 sequences are SEHNR and FQNEAQ (reference sequence). The V segment lost 5 bases and the J segment 2 bases; nucleotides outside the gene matches: 4. The CDR3: CASSHRGDNYGYTF. CDR3 nucleotides: TGTGCCAGCAGCCACAGGGGGGACAACTATGGCTACACCTTC.

The CDR3 nucleotides read TGTGCCAGCAGCGGTCCGGGGACACGGAACGAGCAGTACTTC. Translated, it gives CASSGPGTRNEQYF. V usage is TRBV9 and J usage is TRBJ2-7; tentative D call: TRBD1 (6 bases). V dropped 3 bases and J dropped 5 bases, with 15 bases sitting between them. The CDR3 has 14 residues. CDR1 is SGDLS, CDR2 YYNGEE, per germline. The variable domain in full, with the rest retrieved from reference TRBV9 and TRBJ2-7, is DSGVTQTPKHLITATGQRVTLRCSPRSGDLSVYWYQQSLDQGLQFLIQYYNGEERAKGNILERFSAQQFPDLHSELNLSSLELGDSALYFCASSGPGTRNEQYFGPGTRLTVT.

This clone has a single count. The chain couples TRBV3-1 (or the pseudogene TRBV3-2) to TRBJ2-1; 10 bases line up with TRBD2. Germline-derived CDR1 and CDR2 are LGHDT and YNNKEL (reference sequence). V was clipped by 4 bases and J by 9 bases; unmatched bases: 9. The CDR3 runs to 15 residues. The CDR3 reads CASSPVSGRAGEQFF. As DNA, the CDR3 is TGTGCCAGCAGCCCCGTGAGCGGGAGGGCCGGTGAGCAGTTCTTC.

V gene TRBV18 combines with J gene TRBJ2-7; a weak D match, TRBD1 (5 bases). The CDR3 has 13 amino acids. Germline CDR1 reads KGHSH; CDR2 reads LQKENI. Trimming took 4 bases from V and 2 from J, leaving 9 bases between them. In DNA, the CDR3 is TGTGCCAGCTCACTGACAGAGACCTACGAGCAGTACTTC. Amino acid sequence: CASSLTETYEQYF.

The gene calls are TRBV7-8 and TRBJ1-3; D unclear. CDR3 length: 17 amino acids. Germline V gene lookup returns CDR1 SGHVS and CDR2 FQNEAQ. The ends were cut back, 4 bases at V and 1 base at J, with 17 bases in the middle. Here the CDR3 reads CASSWNLGGGSGNTIYF. The CDR3, as DNA: TGTGCCAGCAGCTGGAATCTTGGCGGAGGATCTGGAAACACCATATATTTT. The whole variable domain, remainder taken from reference TRBV7-8 and TRBJ1-3, is GAGVSQSPRYKVAKRGQDVALRCDPISGHVSLFWYQQALGQGPEFLTYFQNEAQLDKSGLPSDRFFAERPEGSVSTLKIQRTQQEDSAVYLCASSWNLGGGSGNTIYFGEGSWLTVV.

Points on this clone: Other DNA variants within this sample encode the same CDR3. The chain employs TRBV19 and TRBJ2-1; D perhaps matches TRBD2 (6 bases). The CDR3 is 13 residues long. Germline V gives CDR1 LNHDA, CDR2 SQIVND (reference sequence). V gave up 5 bases and J gave up 4 bases, with 9 bases separating them. The CDR3: CASSPRGYNEQFF. CDR3 nucleotides: TGTGCCAGTAGTCCCCGGGGGTACAATGAGCAGTTCTTC.

The rearrangement uses TRBV5-4 and TRBJ2-5; TRBD1 agrees at 8 bases. The germline gives CDR1 SGHNT, CDR2 YYREEE (reference sequence). The CDR3 has 14 amino acids. V lost 4 bases, J lost 4 bases, and 6 bases stayed unmatched. As DNA, the CDR3 is TGTGCCAGCAGCCCAGGGGGCGTCGTAGAGACCCAGTACTTC. Amino acid sequence: CASSPGGVVETQYF.

This chain uses TRBV9 with TRBJ2-7; 9 bases are shared with TRBD2. The CDR3 length is 15 residues. From germline, CDR1 is SGDLS and CDR2 YYNGEE. V trimming: 0 bases; J trimming: 2 bases; junction bases outside the gene matches: 3. The CDR3 here is CASSVGTSATYEQYF. Here the CDR3 DNA reads TGTGCCAGCAGCGTAGGGACTAGCGCCACCTACGAGCAGTACTTC. The variable domain in full, completed from reference TRBV9 and TRBJ2-7, reads DSGVTQTPKHLITATGQRVTLRCSPRSGDLSVYWYQQSLDQGLQFLIQYYNGEERAKGNILERFSAQQFPDLHSELNLSSLELGDSALYFCASSVGTSATYEQYFGPGTRLTVT.

The chain is built from TRBV7-2 and TRBJ2-1, with 10 nucleotides matching TRBD2. Germline V CDR1 and CDR2: SGHTA, FQGNSA. The CDR3 loop spans 17 amino acids. After removal of 5 bases from V and 7 bases from J, the junction contained 14 bases not matched to a gene. The CDR3 here is CASSPRLAGPAGNEQFF. CDR3 DNA sequence: TGTGCCAGCAGCCCAAGACTAGCGGGCCCCGCCGGGAATGAGCAGTTCTTC.

The J gene is TRBJ2-2, the V gene TRBV12-5, with D possibly being TRBD2 (6 bases). Germline V lookup: CDR1 LGHNT, CDR2 FRNRAP. The CDR3 totals 12 residues. Trimming removed 6 bases at V and 8 bases at J, with 10 bases between. CDR3 in amino acids: CASGAGWGELFF. CDR3 in DNA: TGTGCTAGTGGCGCGGGATGGGGGGAGCTGTTTTTT.

The chain recombines TRBV29-1 with TRBJ2-7; tentatively, D is TRBD2 (6 bases). Germline CDR1 reads SQVTM; CDR2 reads ANQGSEA. The CDR3 spans 12 residues. V was clipped by 7 bases and J by 3 bases, with 13 bases between them. The DNA of the CDR3 is TGCAGCGCTAGACTAGGAAACTACGAGCAGTACTTC. This sequence encodes CSARLGNYEQYF.